The source of this TCR beta chain is a study of CD8 T cells in ankylosing spondylitis. Study observations and caveats: There was a TCR beta motif, made of several highly homologous variants, that appeared characteristic of ankylosing spondylitis blood.

In its sample, this clonotype was seen a few times. Its matching antigen is unknown. Via MiXCR, TCRdb re-called the 5' RACE reads, giving one row per CDR3 protein. The sample contains hundreds of thousands of distinct CDR3 sequences, roughly 13% of which appear only once. The origin of this receptor is a male donor with ankylosing spondylitis. Sample: blood, either unsorted or a sorted T cell fraction (not recorded which).

The CDR3, as DNA: TGTGCCAGCAGCCCACAACTAGCGGGAGAGGGCACCGGGGAGCTGTTTTTT. Amino acid sequence: CASSPQLAGEGTGELFF. The rearrangement uses TRBV6-1 and TRBJ2-2; 11 nucleotides match TRBD2. The CDR3 is made up of 17 amino acids. Germline V lookup: CDR1 MNHNS, CDR2 SASEGT. V lost 6 bases to trimming and J lost 4 bases; unmatched junction nucleotides: 10.